The present T cell receptor beta chain was sequenced within a study of neurological immune-mediated disorders. This clonotype was observed many times. In germline, CDR1 is DFQATT, CDR2 SNEGSKA (reference sequence). The length of the CDR3 is 13 residues. V shed 1 base and J shed 3 bases, with 6 bases lying between them. The cDNA was produced through 5'RACE with 10-nucleotide random UMIs. TCRdb reprocessed the 5' RACE reads via MiXCR and lists one record per CDR3 protein. Of more than 70,000 distinct CDR3 sequences listed, approximately 17% are singletons. For the unsorted libraries, 2 million PBMCs stored at -80 C served as input.

The material sequenced was PBMCs. J is TRBJ2-2 and V is TRBV20-1; D ambiguous. This clonotype was obtained from a woman in her 40s in good health. CDR3: CSARGVDTGELFF. In nucleotides, the CDR3 is TGCAGTGCTAGAGGGGTGGACACCGGGGAGCTGTTTTTT.